Sequencing of this TCR beta chain was carried out in a study of CD8 T cells in Susac syndrome. The RNA, about 0.45 to 1 ug, was put through reverse transcription using random hexamers. Across 54 Vbeta and 13 Jbeta, immunoSEQ multiplex PCR amplified TCR beta CDR3. TCRdb reprocessed the immunoSEQ multiplex PCR reads via MiXCR and lists one record per CDR3 protein. This repertoire shows about 150,000 distinct CDR3 sequences, roughly 94% found once; its top ten account for over 0.07%. The CDR3 length is 15 residues. V dropped 0 bases and J dropped 10 bases, with 18 bases sitting between them. CDR1 and CDR2 from the germline V gene are SGHNT and YYREEE (reference sequence).

The receptor's source is a human donor in good health. The V and J genes are TRBV5-4 and TRBJ2-3, with D maybe TRBD2 (5 bases). The sequencing sample was made of CD4+ T cells from PBMCs. The CDR3 nucleotides are TGTGCCAGCAGCTTGGGGGCAGGCGGGCCCGCTGCGCAGTATTTT. As protein: CASSLGAGGPAAQYF.